This TCR beta chain derives from a study of blood T cell repertoires in COVID-19. V lost 3 bases, J lost 8 bases, and 8 bases stayed unmatched. The germline gives CDR1 LNHDA, CDR2 SQIVND (reference sequence). CDR3 length equals 15 residues. Method: immunoSEQ multiplex PCR; TCRdb's copy keeps in-frame clones and lacks some. The sample comprises under 250,000 clones, about 84% of which are singletons, and approximately 2% rests with the top ten. This clone was found a few times. The same CDR3 can be traced to other DNA sequences in this sample. Sequencing was done on a sample of PBMCs or T cells enriched from blood (not recorded which). The V and J genes are TRBV19 and TRBJ1-4, with 8 positions matching TRBD1. This TCR was recovered from a man in his sixties who had recovered from COVID-19. The CDR3 region is CASSIRGTGREKLFF. The CDR3 region has the DNA TGTGCCAGTAGTATTAGGGGGACAGGCCGCGAAAAACTGTTTTTT.